This TCR beta chain is from a study of sequential checkpoint blockade in melanoma. Study as a whole: Each arm's sequence ended with maintenance nivolumab.

Per germline, CDR1 MDHEN and CDR2 SYDVKM. Trimming took 1 base from V and 8 from J, leaving 11 bases between them. The length of the CDR3 is 14 residues. The method was immunoSEQ multiplex PCR; TCRdb's version includes in-frame clones alone and lacks a portion of them. The profile shows some 22,000 clones, 80% to 90% of them singletons. Sample treatment: randomized to nivolumab then ipilimumab (arm A) or the reverse (arm B). The receptor's source is a human donor with melanoma. The sequences come from CD8+ T cells sorted from blood (inferred from file names), collected from a patient given nivolumab and ipilimumab in sequence. The V call is TRBV28, the J call TRBJ2-2; D remains ambiguous. CDR3 sequence (DNA): TGTGCCAGCAGTTTATATCAGTACAGTGGGGAGCTGTTTTTT. This encodes CASSLYQYSGELFF.